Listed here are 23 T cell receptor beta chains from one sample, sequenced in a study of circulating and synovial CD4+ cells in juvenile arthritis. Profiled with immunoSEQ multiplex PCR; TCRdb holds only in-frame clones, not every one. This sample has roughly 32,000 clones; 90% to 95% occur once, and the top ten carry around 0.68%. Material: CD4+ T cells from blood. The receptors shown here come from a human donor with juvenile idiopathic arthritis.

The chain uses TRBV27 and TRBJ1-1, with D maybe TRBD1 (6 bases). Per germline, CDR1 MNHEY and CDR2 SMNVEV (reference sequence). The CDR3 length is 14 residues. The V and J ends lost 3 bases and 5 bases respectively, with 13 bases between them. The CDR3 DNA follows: TGTGCCAGCAGTTTCAGGGGTATTCGGACTGAAGCTTTCTTT. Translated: CASSFRGIRTEAFF.

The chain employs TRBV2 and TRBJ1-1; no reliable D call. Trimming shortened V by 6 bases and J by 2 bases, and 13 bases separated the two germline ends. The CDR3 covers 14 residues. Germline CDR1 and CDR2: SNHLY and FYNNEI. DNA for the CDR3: TGTGCCAGCAGCCCCGACCGGGTTAACACTGAAGCTTTCTTT. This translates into CASSPDRVNTEAFF.

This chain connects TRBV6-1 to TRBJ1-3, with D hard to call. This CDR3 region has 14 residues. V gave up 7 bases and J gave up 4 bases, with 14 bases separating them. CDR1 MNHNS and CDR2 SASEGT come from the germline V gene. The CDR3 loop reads CASMRAGSGNTIYF. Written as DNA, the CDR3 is TGTGCCAGCATGAGGGCGGGGTCAGGAAACACCATATATTTT.

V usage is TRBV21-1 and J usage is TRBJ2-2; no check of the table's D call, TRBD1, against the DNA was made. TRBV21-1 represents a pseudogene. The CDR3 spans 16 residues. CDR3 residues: CASSKNRGCGTGELFF. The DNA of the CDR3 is TGTGCCAGCAGCAAAAACAGGGGTTGTGGCACCGGGGAGCTGTTTTTT.

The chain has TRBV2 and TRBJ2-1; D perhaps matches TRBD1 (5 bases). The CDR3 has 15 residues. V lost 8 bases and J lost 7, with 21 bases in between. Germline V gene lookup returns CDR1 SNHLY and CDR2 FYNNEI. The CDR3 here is CASQHRTFLRNEQFF. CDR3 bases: TGTGCCAGCCAACACAGGACATTTCTCCGGAATGAGCAGTTCTTC.

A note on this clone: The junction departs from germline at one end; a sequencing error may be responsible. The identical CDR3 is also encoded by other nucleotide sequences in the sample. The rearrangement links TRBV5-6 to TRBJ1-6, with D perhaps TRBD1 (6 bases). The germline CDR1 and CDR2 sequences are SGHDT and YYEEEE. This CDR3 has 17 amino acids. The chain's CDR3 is CASSLARGNSYNSPLHF. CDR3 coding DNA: TGTGCCAGCAGCTTGGCCAGGGGAAACTCCTATAATTCCCCCCTCCACTTT.

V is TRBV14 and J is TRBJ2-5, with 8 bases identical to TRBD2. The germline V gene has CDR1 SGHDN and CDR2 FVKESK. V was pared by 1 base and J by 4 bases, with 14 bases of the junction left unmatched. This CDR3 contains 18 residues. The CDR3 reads CASSQVFGGSAGGETQYF. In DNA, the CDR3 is TGTGCCAGCAGCCAAGTGTTTGGCGGGAGCGCGGGGGGAGAGACCCAGTACTTC.

CDR3 sequence (DNA): TGCGCCAGCAGCCCCTTGCTCGCGGGAGGGAATGAGCAGTTCTTC. This codes for CASSPLLAGGNEQFF. The chain joins TRBV4-1 to TRBJ2-1, with 9 bases that match TRBD2. CDR3 length: 15 residues. The ends lost 4 bases at V and 7 bases at J; junction bases unmatched: 8. Germline-derived CDR1 and CDR2 are MGHRA and YSYEKL.

CDR3: CASSAAQGTSNEKLFF. CDR3 nucleotides: TGCGCCAGCAGCGCAGCTCAGGGGACCTCTAATGAAAAACTGTTTTTT. The gene calls are TRBV5-1 and TRBJ1-4, with D tentatively TRBD1 (6 bases). Germline values: CDR1 SGHRS, CDR2 YFSETQ. The CDR3 runs 16 residues. V lost 4 bases and J 3 bases, leaving 16 bases between the germline ends.

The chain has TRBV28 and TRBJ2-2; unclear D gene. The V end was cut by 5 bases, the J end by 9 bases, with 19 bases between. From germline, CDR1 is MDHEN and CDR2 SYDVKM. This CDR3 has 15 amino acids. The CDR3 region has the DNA TGTGCCAGCAGTCCGCCCCGTCCCTTGGCACGGGAGCTGTTTTTT. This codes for CASSPPRPLARELFF.

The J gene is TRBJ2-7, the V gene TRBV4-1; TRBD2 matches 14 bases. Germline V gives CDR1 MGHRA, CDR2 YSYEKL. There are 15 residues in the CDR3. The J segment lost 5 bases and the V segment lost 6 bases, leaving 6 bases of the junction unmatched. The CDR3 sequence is CASSPGTSGSHEQYF. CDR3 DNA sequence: TGCGCCAGCAGTCCCGGGACTAGCGGGAGCCACGAGCAGTACTTC.

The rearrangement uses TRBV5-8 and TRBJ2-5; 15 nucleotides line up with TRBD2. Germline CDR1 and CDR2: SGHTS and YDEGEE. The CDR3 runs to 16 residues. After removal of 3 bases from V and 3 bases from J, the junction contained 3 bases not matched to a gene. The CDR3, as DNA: TGTGCCAGCAGCTATGGGACTAGCGGGGGGAAAGAGACCCAGTACTTC. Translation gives CASSYGTSGGKETQYF.

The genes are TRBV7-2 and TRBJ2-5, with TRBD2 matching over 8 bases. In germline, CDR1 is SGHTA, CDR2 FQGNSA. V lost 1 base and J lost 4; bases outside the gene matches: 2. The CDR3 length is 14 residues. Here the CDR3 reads CASSLGGGTETQYF. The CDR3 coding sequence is TGTGCCAGCAGCTTAGGCGGGGGGACAGAGACCCAGTACTTC.

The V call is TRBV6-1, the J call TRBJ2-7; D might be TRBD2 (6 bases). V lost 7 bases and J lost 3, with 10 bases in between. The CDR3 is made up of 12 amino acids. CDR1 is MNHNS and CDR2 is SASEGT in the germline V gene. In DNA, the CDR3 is TGTGCCAGCAAGGAGGGGATCTACGAGCAGTACTTC. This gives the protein CASKEGIYEQYF.

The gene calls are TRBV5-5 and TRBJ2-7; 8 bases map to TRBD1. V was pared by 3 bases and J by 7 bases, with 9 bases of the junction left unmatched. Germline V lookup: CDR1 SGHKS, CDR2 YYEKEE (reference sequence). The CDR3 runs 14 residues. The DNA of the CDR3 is TGTGCCAGCAGCTCAACGACAGGGGCGGGGGAGCAGTACTTC. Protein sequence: CASSSTTGAGEQYF.

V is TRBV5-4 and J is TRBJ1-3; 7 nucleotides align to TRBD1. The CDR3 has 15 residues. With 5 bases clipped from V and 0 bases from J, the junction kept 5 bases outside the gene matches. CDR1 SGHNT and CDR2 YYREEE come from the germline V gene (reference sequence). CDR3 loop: CASSLTGNSGNTIYF. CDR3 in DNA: TGTGCCAGCAGTTTGACAGGGAACTCTGGAAACACCATATATTTT.

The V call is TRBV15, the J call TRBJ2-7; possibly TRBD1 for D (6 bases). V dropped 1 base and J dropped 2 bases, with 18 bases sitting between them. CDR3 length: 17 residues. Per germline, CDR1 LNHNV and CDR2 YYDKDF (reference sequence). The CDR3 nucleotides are TGTGCCACCAGCAGAGTAGTTGATATGGCAGGGGCCTACGAGCAGTACTTC. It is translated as CATSRVVDMAGAYEQYF.

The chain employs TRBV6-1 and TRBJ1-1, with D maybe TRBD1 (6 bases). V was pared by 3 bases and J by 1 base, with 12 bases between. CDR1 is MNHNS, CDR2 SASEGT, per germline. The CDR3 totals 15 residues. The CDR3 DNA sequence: TGTGCCAGCAGTGATCCAGGGGTGGGGAACACTGAAGCTTTCTTT. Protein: CASSDPGVGNTEAFF.

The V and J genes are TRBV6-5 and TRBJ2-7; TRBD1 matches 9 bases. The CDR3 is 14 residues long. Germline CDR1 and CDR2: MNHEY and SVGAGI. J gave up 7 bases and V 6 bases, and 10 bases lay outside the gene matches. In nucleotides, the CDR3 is TGTGCCAGCAGGCAAACCGGGACAGGGAAGGAGCAGTACTTC. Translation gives CASRQTGTGKEQYF.

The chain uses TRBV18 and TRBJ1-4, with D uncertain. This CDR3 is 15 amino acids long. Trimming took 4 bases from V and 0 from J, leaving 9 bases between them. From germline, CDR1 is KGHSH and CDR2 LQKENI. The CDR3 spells CASSREGATNEKLFF. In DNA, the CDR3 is TGTGCCAGCTCACGGGAGGGAGCAACTAATGAAAAACTGTTTTTT.

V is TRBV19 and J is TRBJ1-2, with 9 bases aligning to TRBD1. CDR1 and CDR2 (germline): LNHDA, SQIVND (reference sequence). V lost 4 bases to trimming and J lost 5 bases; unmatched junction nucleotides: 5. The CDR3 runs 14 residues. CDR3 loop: CASSKGTGYYGYTF. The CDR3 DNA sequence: TGTGCCAGTAGTAAGGGGACAGGGTATTATGGCTACACCTTC.

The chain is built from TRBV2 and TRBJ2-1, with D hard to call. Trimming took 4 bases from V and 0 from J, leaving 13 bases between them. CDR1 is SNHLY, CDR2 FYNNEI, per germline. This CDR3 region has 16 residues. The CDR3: CASSVKAISSYNEQFF. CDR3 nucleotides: TGTGCCAGCAGTGTAAAAGCGATAAGCTCCTACAATGAGCAGTTCTTC.

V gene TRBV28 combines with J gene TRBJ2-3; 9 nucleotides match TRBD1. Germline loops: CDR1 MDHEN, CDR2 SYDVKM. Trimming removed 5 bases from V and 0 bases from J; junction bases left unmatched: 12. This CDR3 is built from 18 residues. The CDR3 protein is CASSHRGLLLSSTDTQYF. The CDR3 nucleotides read TGTGCCAGCAGTCACAGGGGGCTACTTTTGTCTAGCACAGATACGCAGTATTTT.